This T cell receptor beta chain originates from a study of blood T cell repertoires in COVID-19. Study as a whole: Samples of COVID-19 (acute and convalescent) were obtained from the United States, Italy and Spain. In each case, the material was cDNA or gDNA derived from T cells, B-cell-depleted T cells, or PBMCs.

The CDR3 consists of 15 residues. Germline V gene data show CDR1 as SGHTS and CDR2 as YDEGEE. V gave up 4 bases and J gave up 3 bases; unmatched junction bases: 7. Original processing notes: Reference gene primer amplification gave nucleated cell count estimates. Here immunoSEQ multiplex PCR was the method, and the copy in TCRdb shows in-frame clones only, minus some. D and trimming were read from the DNA, whereas the V and J calls and clone size are those reported in that table. The sample contains more than 50,000 clones, around four fifths of which appear only once. Sequences were obtained from peripheral blood. The clonotype originates from a woman in her seventies with acute or convalescent COVID-19. The chain recombines TRBV5-8 with TRBJ2-3; 8 nucleotides match TRBD2. The CDR3 is CASSAYSGTTDTQYF. The CDR3 DNA sequence: TGTGCCAGCAGCGCTTATAGCGGGACAACAGATACGCAGTATTTT.